Listed below are T cell receptor beta chains from one sample, sequenced in a study of T cell responses to AZD1222 COVID-19 vaccine. Sequencing used immunoSEQ multiplex PCR; TCRdb keeps in-frame clones, though not all of them. The sample yields roughly 180,000 clones, approximately 90% seen once. The sample here was peripheral blood, taken on day 0 of AZD1222 vaccination. The receptors originated from an adult in good health. CDR3s include the opening cysteine and the closing phenylalanine or tryptophan. Fields, in order: V gene, J gene, D gene, clone size, CDR3 protein, CDR3 DNA. A D gene is named only where the DNA matches it firmly. Not every row has a clone size; where given, it reads once, few, many or a size class.

TRBV9	TRBJ1-2	TRBD1	few	CASSVNPGQVRANYGYTF	TGTGCCAGCAGCGTTAATCCGGGACAGGTTCGAGCTAACTATGGCTACACCTTC
TRBV6-1	TRBJ1-6	.	once	CASSEPPGGTNSPLHF	TGTGCCAGCAGTGAACCTCCGGGGGGGACGAATTCACCCCTCCACTTT
TRBV29-1	TRBJ2-1	.	.	CSVEGSIMSSYNEQFF	TGCAGCGTTGAAGGTTCGATAATGAGCTCCTACAATGAGCAGTTCTTC
TRBV27	TRBJ1-1	.	.	CASSFRSQNTEAFF	TGTGCCAGCAGTTTTCGGAGCCAGAACACTGAAGCTTTCTTT
TRBV27	TRBJ1-5	.	once	CASSSAGQPQHF	TGTGCCAGCAGTTCCGCGGGTCAGCCCCAGCATTTT
TRBV2	TRBJ1-6	TRBD1	.	CASSTSRGRGSPLHF	TGTGCCAGCAGTACGAGCAGGGGGCGGGGGTCACCCCTCCACTTT
TRBV11-2	TRBJ2-1	TRBD2	.	CASSPLEGLATHNEQFF	TGTGCCAGCAGCCCCCTCGAGGGACTAGCGACCCACAATGAGCAGTTCTTC
TRBV9	TRBJ1-1	TRBD1	.	CASSGTGKGLNTEAFF	TGTGCCAGCAGCGGGACAGGGAAGGGCTTGAACACTGAAGCTTTCTTT
TRBV30	TRBJ2-1	.	.	CAWSVQGKEQFF	TGTGCCTGGAGTGTACAAGGGAAGGAGCAGTTCTTC
TRBV7-9	TRBJ2-1	.	.	CASSTRTQVAEGLAADNEQFF	TGTGCCAGCAGCACCCGAACCCAGGTAGCGGAGGGATTGGCGGCCGACAATGAGCAGTTCTTC
TRBV6-5	TRBJ1-3	TRBD1	.	CASRRTGTGNTIYF	TGTGCCAGCAGACGGACAGGAACTGGAAACACCATATATTTT
TRBV19	TRBJ1-5	.	.	CASRVAAVTNQPQHF	TGTGCCAGTAGGGTTGCCGCTGTGACCAATCAGCCCCAGCATTTT
TRBV19	TRBJ2-2	TRBD1	.	CASSTDRRNTGELFF	TGTGCCAGTAGTACGGACAGGCGGAACACCGGGGAGCTGTTTTTT
TRBV9	TRBJ1-2	TRBD1	.	CASSVNTGGGGGYTF	TGTGCCAGCAGCGTCAACACAGGGGGAGGAGGTGGCTACACCTTC
TRBV29-1	TRBJ2-3	.	once	CSVTGTPKRNTQYF	TGCAGCGTGACCGGGACTCCAAAGAGGAATACGCAGTATTTT
TRBV2	TRBJ1-5	.	.	CASTGGTSNQPQHF	TGTGCCAGCACTGGGGGGACTAGCAATCAGCCCCAGCATTTT
TRBV28	TRBJ2-1	.	.	CASSRRALGNEQFF	TGTGCCAGCAGTAGGAGGGCTCTGGGCAATGAGCAGTTCTTC
TRBV28	TRBJ1-1	.	.	CASTGRHTEAFF	TGTGCCAGCACGGGCAGGCACACTGAAGCTTTCTTT
TRBV27	TRBJ2-1	TRBD2	.	CASSFRLARHEQFF	TGTGCCAGCAGTTTCAGACTAGCGCGGCATGAGCAGTTCTTC
TRBV2	TRBJ1-1	TRBD1	.	CASSRDRGPEAFF	TGTGCCAGCAGCCGGGACAGGGGCCCTGAAGCTTTCTTT
TRBV19	TRBJ1-6	.	few	CASSMGTFIYNSPLHF	TGTGCCAGTAGTATGGGGACTTTTATCTATAATTCACCCCTCCACTTT
TRBV12-3/TRBV12-4	TRBJ1-1	.	.	CASSRGKEAFF	TGTGCCAGCAGTCGGGGTAAGGAAGCTTTCTTT